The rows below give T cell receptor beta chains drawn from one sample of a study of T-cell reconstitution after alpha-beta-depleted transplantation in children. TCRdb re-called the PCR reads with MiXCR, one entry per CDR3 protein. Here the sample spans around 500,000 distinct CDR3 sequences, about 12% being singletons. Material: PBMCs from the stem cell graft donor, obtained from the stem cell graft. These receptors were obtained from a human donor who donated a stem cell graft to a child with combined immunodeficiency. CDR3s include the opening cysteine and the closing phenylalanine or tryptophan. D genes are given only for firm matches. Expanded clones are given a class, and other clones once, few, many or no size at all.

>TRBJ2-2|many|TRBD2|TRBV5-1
TGTGCCAGCAGCTTAGATCGCGGGAGTACCGGGGAGCTGTTTTTT
CASSLDRGSTGELFF
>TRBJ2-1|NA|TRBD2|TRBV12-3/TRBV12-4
TGTGCCAGCAGTTTCCCGGGGGGGGCGGGCAATGAGCAGTTCTTC
CASSFPGGAGNEQFF
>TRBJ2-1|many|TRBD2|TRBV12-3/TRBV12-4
TGTGCCAGCAGCCAGCGGGGCAATGAGCAGTTCTTC
CASSQRGNEQFF
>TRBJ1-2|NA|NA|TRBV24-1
TGTGCCACCAGTGACCGGACAGTGAGCTATGGCTACACCTTC
CATSDRTVSYGYTF
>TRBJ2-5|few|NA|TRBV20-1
TGCAGTGCTAGTCTTGGGGCAGAAGAGACCCAGTACTTC
CSASLGAEETQYF
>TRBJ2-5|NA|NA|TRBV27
TGTGCCAGCAGTCCTCAGGGGATTCGGGAGACCCAGTACTTC
CASSPQGIRETQYF
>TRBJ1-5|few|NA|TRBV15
TGTGCCACCAGCAGAGAGGTGGGAGGCAATCAGCCCCAGCATTTT
CATSREVGGNQPQHF
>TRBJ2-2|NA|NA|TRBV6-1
TGTGCCAGCAGTGGACAGGACAACACCGGGGAGCTGTTTTTT
CASSGQDNTGELFF
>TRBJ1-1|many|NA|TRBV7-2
TGTGCCAGCAGCTTAGGGCGGGGAGACACTGAAGCTTTCTTT
CASSLGRGDTEAFF
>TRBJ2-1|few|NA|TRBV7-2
TGTGCCAGCAGCTTGGGACGCTCGGCTGAGCAGTTCTTC
CASSLGRSAEQFF
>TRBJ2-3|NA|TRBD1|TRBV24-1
TGTGCCACCAGTGGTTTAGGGGGCGCTGGGGCAGATACGCAGTATTTT
CATSGLGGAGADTQYF
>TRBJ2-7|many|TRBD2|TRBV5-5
TGTGCCAGCAGCTTGACCCGGGACTACACCTCCTACGAGCAGTACTTC
CASSLTRDYTSYEQYF
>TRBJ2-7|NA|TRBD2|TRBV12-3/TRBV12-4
TGTGCCAGCAGTCCACTAGCGGGGGTGTACGAGCAGTACTTC
CASSPLAGVYEQYF
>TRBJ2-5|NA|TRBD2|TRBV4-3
TGCGCCAGCAGCCAAGAAGGACTAGCTCGGGAGACCCAGTACTTC
CASSQEGLARETQYF
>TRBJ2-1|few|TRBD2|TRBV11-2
TGTGCCAGCAGCTTAGTGACTAGCGGGAGGGGCCGACCTTTTATCCATGAGCAGTTCTTC
CASSLVTSGRGRPFIHEQFF
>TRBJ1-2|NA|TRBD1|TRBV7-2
TGTGCCAGCAGCTTAACCGGACAGGGGGCATATGGCTACACCTTC
CASSLTGQGAYGYTF
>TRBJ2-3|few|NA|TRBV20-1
TGCAGTGCTAGAGATCGATCCGGACTAATCAGCACAGATACGCAGTATTTT
CSARDRSGLISTDTQYF
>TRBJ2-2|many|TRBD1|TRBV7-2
TGTGCCAGCAGCTGGACAGGCCCGAACACCGGGGAGCTGTTTTTT
CASSWTGPNTGELFF
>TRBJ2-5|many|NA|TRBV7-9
TGTGCCAGCAGCCTCCTGACGATGCGGGGCCAGTACTTC
CASSLLTMRGQYF
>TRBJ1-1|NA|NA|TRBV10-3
TGTGCCATCAGTGGGGAACAGGGAATGAACACTGAAGCTTTCTTT
CAISGEQGMNTEAFF
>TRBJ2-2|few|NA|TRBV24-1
TGTGCCACCAGTGATTTGGGGCAGTGGAACACCGGGGAGCTGTTTTTT
CATSDLGQWNTGELFF
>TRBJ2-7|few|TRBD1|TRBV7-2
TGTGCCAGCAGCCCCCAGACAGGGGTGGGTTACGAGCAGTACTTC
CASSPQTGVGYEQYF
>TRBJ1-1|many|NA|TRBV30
TGTGCCTGGAATGGACAGCTTATGGGCACTGAAGCTTTCTTT
CAWNGQLMGTEAFF
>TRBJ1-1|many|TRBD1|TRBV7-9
TGTGCCAGCAGCTTAGGCACAGGGGTCACTGAAGCTTTCTTT
CASSLGTGVTEAFF
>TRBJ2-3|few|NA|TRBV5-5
TGTGCCAGCAGCCTACCTAGCTGGCGCACAGATACGCAGTATTTT
CASSLPSWRTDTQYF
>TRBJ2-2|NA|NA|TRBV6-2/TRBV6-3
TGTGCCAGCCAGAGGCATGACACCGGGGAGCTGTTTTTT
CASQRHDTGELFF
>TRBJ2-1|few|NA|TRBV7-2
TGTGCCAGCAGCTTAACCAGTCCCGATGAGCAGTTCTTC
CASSLTSPDEQFF
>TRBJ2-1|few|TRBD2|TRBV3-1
TGTGCCAGCAGCCAAGATCGCCGAAGCGGGAGGCCCCAGGGAGAGCAGTTCTTC
CASSQDRRSGRPQGEQFF
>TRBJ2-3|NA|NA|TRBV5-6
TGTGCCAGCAGCCCTACCCTAGGTCGGGACTGGCCTGAGATTCCCATAGATACGCAGTATTTT
CASSPTLGRDWPEIPIDTQYF
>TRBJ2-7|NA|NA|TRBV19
TGTGCCAGTAGTACTCCGGGACACTTATACGAGCAGTACTTC
CASSTPGHLYEQYF
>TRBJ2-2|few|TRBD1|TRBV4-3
TGCGCCAGCAGCCAAGGACAGGGGGGTGGCACCGGGGAGCTGTTTTTT
CASSQGQGGGTGELFF
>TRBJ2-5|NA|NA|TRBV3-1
TGTGCCAGCAGCCAATTTATCGGAGGCCAAGAGACCCAGTACTTC
CASSQFIGGQETQYF
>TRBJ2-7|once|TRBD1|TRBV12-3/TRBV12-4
TGTGCCAGCAGCCCACAGGGGGCCACCACCTACGAGCAGTACTTC
CASSPQGATTYEQYF
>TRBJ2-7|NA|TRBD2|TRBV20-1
TGCAGTGCTAGAGAAGGGCTGCGGGAGGGCCTCTTCAAGCAGTACTTC
CSAREGLREGLFKQYF
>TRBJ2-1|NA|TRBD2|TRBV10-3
TGTGCCATCAACTCGAGGGAGGGGCATGAGCAGTTCTTC
CAINSREGHEQFF
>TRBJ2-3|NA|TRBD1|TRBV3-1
TGTGCCAGCAGGTCTCGCAGGGGGGATACGCAGTATTTT
CASRSRRGDTQYF
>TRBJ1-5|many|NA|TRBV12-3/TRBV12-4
TGTGCCAGCAGTTACACAAATCAGCCCCAGCATTTT
CASSYTNQPQHF
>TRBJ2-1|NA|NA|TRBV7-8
TGTGCCAGCAGCGCCACCAGGGACTCCTACAATGAGCAGTTCTTC
CASSATRDSYNEQFF
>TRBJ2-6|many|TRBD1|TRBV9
TGTGCCAGCAGTCGAACAGGGGGCTCTGGGGCCAACGTCCTGACTTTC
CASSRTGGSGANVLTF
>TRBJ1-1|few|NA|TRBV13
TGTGCCAGCACCAAAAGGGGGTGGAACACTGAAGCTTTCTTT
CASTKRGWNTEAFF
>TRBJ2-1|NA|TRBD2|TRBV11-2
TGTGCCAGCAGCTTACTGGTTAGCGGGAGTAATGAGCAGTTCTTC
CASSLLVSGSNEQFF
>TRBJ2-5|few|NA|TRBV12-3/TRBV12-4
TGTGCCAGCAGCCGAGGCTCCCAGACGGGGGAGACCCAGTACTTC
CASSRGSQTGETQYF
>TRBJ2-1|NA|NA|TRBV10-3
TGTGCCATCAGTGGGGGGCCGCACCCCTACAATGAGCAGTTCTTC
CAISGGPHPYNEQFF
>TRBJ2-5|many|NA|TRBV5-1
TGCGCCAGCAGCTTGAGGCAGGAACAAGAGACCCAGTACTTC
CASSLRQEQETQYF
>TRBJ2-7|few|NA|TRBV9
TGTGCCAGCAGCGTACCGCCTTTCGACGAGCAGTACTTC
CASSVPPFDEQYF
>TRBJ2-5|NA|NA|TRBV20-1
TGCAGTGCTAGAGATCGGTGGTCGACCCAGTACTTC
CSARDRWSTQYF
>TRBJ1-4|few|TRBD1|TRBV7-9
TGTGCCAGCAGCACCGGGACAGGTGCAACTAATGAAAAACTGTTTTTT
CASSTGTGATNEKLFF
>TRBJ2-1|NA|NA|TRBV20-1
TGCAGTGCTAGAGGACGGCAAAGCTCCTACAATGAGCAGTTCTTC
CSARGRQSSYNEQFF
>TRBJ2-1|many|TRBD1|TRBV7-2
TGTGCCAGCAGCCAAGGCCTGGACAGGATTCAGGAGCAGTTCTTC
CASSQGLDRIQEQFF
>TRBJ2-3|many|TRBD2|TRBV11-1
TGTGCCAGCAGCTTAGCGGGGACTAGCGACCCGTTCGCGGATACGCAGTATTTT
CASSLAGTSDPFADTQYF
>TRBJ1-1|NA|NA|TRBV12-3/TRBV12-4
TGTGCCAGCAGTAACTCGGTGGGGGGCGAGGACAAAGCTTTCTTT
CASSNSVGGEDKAFF
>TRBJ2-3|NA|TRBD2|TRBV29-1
TGCAGCGTTGTACGCAGCGGGAGTGCAGATACGCAGTATTTT
CSVVRSGSADTQYF
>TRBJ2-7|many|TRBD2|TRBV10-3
TGTGCCATCTCCGGTACTAGCGGCTCCTACGAGCAGTACTTC
CAISGTSGSYEQYF
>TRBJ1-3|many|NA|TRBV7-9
TGTGCCAGCAGCCCCAGGAGCTACTCTGGAAACACCATATATTTT
CASSPRSYSGNTIYF
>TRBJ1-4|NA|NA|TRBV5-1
TGCGCCAGCAGCTTTTTTTCAGGCGAGAATGAAAAACTGTTTTTT
CASSFFSGENEKLFF
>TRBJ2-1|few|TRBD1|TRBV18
TGTGCCAGCTCACCACCGGTGGGACAGGGTTGGAATGAGCAGTTCTTC
CASSPPVGQGWNEQFF
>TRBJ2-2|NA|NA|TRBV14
TGTGCCAGCAATCCCTCGAACACCGGGGAGCTGTTTTTT
CASNPSNTGELFF